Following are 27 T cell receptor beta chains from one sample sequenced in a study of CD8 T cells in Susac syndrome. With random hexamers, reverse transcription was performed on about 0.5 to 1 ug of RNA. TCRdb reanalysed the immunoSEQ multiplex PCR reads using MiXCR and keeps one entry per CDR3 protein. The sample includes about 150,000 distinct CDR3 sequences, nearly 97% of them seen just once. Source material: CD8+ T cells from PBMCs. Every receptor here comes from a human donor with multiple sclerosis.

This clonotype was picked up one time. The CDR3 protein is CSVSGYYEQYF. In DNA form, the CDR3 reads TGCAGCGTTTCAGGATACTACGAGCAGTACTTC. The chain is built from TRBV29-1 and TRBJ2-7; no clear D. The V end lost 5 bases, the J end lost 3 bases, and 8 bases lay between the germline ends. The germline CDR1 and CDR2 sequences are SQVTM and ANQGSEA. CDR3 length: 11 amino acids.

CDR3 residues: CASSLDQAQDTQYF. The CDR3 nucleotides are TGTGCCAGCAGCTTGGATCAAGCACAGGATACGCAGTATTTT. The V call is TRBV5-4, the J call TRBJ2-3; D is unclear. Trimming removed 0 bases from V and 6 bases from J, with 11 bases in between. The germline CDR1 and CDR2 sequences are SGHNT and YYREEE (reference sequence). The CDR3 consists of 14 residues.

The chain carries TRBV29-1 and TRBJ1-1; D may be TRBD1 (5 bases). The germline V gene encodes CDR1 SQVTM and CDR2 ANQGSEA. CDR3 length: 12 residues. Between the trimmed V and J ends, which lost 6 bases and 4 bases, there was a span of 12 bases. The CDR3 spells CSVLRGGTEAFF. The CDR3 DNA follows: TGCAGCGTCCTAAGGGGCGGCACTGAAGCTTTCTTT.

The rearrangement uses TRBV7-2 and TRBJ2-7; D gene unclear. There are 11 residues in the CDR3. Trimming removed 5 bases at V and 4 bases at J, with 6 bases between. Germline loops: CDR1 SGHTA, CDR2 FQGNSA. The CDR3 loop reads CASSHSYEQYF. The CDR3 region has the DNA TGTGCCAGCAGCCATTCTTACGAGCAGTACTTC.

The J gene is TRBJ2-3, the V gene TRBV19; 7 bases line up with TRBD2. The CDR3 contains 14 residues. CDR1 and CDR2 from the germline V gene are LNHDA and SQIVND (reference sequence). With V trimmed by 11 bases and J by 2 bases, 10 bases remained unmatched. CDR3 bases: TGTGCCGCGAACGGGGGGTTGAACACAGATACGCAGTATTTT. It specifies CAANGGLNTDTQYF.

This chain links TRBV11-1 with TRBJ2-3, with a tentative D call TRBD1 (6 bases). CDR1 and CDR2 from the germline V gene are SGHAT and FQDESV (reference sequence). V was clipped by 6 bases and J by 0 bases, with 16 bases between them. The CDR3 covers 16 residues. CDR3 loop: CASSYKGQASTDTQYF. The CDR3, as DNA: TGTGCCAGCAGTTATAAGGGACAAGCTAGCACAGATACGCAGTATTTT.

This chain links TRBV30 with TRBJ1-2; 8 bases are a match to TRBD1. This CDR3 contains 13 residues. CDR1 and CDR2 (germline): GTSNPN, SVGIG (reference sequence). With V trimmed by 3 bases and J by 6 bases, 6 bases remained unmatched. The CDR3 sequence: CAWRQDRANGYTF. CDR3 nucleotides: TGTGCCTGGAGACAGGACAGGGCAAATGGCTACACCTTC.

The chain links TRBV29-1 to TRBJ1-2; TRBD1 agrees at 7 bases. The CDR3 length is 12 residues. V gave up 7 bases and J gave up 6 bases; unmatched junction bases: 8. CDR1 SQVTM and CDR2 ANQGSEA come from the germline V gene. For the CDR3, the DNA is TGCAGCGCTGGACAGGACGAACATGGCTACACCTTC. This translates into CSAGQDEHGYTF.

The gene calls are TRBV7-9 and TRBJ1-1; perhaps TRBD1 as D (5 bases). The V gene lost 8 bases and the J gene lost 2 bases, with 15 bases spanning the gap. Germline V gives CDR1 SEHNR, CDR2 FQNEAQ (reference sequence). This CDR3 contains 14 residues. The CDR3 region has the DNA TGTGCCAGCGGGCCAGGGTTGGGAAACACTGAAGCTTTCTTT. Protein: CASGPGLGNTEAFF.

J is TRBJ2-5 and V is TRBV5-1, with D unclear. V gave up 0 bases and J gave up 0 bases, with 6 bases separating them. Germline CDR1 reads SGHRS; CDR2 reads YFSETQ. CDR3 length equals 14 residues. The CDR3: CASSLAAYQETQYF. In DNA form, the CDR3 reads TGCGCCAGCAGCTTGGCCGCGTACCAAGAGACCCAGTACTTC.

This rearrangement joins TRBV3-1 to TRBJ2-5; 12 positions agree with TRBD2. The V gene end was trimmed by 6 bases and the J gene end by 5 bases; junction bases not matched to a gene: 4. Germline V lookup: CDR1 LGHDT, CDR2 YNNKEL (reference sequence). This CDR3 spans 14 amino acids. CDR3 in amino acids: CASRLAGGLETQYF. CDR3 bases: TGTGCCAGCAGACTAGCGGGGGGATTGGAGACCCAGTACTTC.

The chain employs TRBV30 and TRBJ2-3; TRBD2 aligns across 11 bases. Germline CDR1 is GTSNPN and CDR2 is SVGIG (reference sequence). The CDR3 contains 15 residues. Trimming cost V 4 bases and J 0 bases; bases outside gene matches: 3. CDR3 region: CAWNPSGGSTDTQYF. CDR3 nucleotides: TGTGCCTGGAACCCTAGCGGGGGGAGCACAGATACGCAGTATTTT.

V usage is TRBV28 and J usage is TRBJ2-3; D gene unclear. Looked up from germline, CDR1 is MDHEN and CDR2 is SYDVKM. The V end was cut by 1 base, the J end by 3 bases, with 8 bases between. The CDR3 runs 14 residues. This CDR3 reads CASSLFTGTDTQYF. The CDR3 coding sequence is TGTGCCAGCAGTTTATTTACCGGGACAGATACGCAGTATTTT.

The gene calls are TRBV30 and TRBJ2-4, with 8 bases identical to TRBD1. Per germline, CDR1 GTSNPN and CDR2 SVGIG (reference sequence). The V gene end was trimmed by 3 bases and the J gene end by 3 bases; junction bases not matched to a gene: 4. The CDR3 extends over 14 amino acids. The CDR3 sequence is CAWRDREGKNIQYF. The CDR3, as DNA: TGTGCCTGGAGGGACAGGGAAGGCAAAAACATTCAGTACTTC.

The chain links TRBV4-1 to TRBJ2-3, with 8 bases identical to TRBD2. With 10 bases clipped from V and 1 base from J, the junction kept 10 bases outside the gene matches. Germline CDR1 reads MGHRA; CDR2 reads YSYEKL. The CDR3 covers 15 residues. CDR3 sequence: CATHDVTSGTDTQYF. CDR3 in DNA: TGCGCCACCCATGATGTGACTAGCGGCACAGATACGCAGTATTTT.

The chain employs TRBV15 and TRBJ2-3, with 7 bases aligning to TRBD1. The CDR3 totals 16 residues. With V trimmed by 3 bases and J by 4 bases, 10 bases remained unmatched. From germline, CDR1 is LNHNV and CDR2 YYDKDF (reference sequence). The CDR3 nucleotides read TGTGCCACCAGCAGGAGGGGGCCCAGTGCGGCAGATACGCAGTATTTT. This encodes CATSRRGPSAADTQYF.

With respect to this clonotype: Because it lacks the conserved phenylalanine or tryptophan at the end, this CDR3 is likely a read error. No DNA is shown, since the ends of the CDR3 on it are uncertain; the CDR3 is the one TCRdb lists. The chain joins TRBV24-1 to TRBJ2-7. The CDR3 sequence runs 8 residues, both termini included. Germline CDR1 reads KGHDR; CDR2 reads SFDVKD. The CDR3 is CATRCWKI.

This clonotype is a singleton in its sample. CDR3 DNA sequence: TGTGCCAGCTCGACAGGGAACTATGGCTACACCTTC. Translation gives CASSTGNYGYTF. V gene TRBV5-6 combines with J gene TRBJ1-2; 7 bases align to TRBD1. V lost 7 bases to trimming and J lost 2 bases; unmatched junction nucleotides: 2. CDR3 length: 12 amino acids. CDR1 and CDR2 (germline): SGHDT, YYEEEE. The entire variable domain, with the rest obtained from reference TRBV5-6 and TRBJ1-2, is as follows: DAGVTQSPTHLIKTRGQQVTLRCSPKSGHDTVSWYQQALGQGPQFIFQYYEEEERQRGNFPDRFSGHQFPNYSSELNVNALLLGDSALYLCASSTGNYGYTFGSGTRLTVV.

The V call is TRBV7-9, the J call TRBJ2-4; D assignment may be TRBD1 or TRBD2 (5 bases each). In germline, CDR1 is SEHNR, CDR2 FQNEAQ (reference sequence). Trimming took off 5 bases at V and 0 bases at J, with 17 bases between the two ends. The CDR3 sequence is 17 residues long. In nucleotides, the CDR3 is TGTGCCAGCAGCCCGCTCGAGGGGCTATTAGCCAAAAACATTCAGTACTTC. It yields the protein CASSPLEGLLAKNIQYF.

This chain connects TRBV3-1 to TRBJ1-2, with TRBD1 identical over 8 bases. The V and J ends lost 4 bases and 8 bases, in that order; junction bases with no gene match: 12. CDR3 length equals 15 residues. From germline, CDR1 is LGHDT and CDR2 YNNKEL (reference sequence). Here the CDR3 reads CASSLGQVQGTGYTF. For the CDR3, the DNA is TGTGCCAGCAGCCTGGGACAGGTACAAGGGACCGGCTACACCTTC. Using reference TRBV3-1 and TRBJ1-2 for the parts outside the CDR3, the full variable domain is DTAVSQTPKYLVTQMGNDKSIKCEQNLGHDTMYWYKQDSKKFLKIMFSYNNKELIINETVPNRFSPKSPDKAHLNLHINSLELGDSAVYFCASSLGQVQGTGYTFGSGTRLTVV.

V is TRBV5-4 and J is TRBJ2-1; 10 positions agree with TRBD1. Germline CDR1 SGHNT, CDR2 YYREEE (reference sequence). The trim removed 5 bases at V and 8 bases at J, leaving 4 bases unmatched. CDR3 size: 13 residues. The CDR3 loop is CASSGDRGDEQFF. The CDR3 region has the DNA TGTGCCAGCAGTGGGGACAGGGGAGATGAGCAGTTCTTC.

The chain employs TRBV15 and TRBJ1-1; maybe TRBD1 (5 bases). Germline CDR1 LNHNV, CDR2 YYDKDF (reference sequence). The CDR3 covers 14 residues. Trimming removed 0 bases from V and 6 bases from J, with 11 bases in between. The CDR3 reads CATSRDVGESEAFF. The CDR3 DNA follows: TGTGCCACCAGCAGAGATGTGGGGGAATCTGAAGCTTTCTTT.

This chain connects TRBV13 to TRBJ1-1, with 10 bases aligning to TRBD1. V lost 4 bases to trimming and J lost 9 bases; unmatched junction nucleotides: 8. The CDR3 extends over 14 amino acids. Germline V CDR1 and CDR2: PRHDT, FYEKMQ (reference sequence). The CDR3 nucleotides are TGTGCCAGCAGCTCAACGGGACAGGGGTCGAAAGCTTTCTTT. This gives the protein CASSSTGQGSKAFF. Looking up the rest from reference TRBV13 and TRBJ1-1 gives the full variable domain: AAGVIQSPRHLIKEKRETATLKCYPIPRHDTVYWYQQGPGQDPQFLISFYEKMQSDKGSIPDRFSAQQFSDYHSELNMSSLELGDSALYFCASSSTGQGSKAFFGQGTRLTVV.

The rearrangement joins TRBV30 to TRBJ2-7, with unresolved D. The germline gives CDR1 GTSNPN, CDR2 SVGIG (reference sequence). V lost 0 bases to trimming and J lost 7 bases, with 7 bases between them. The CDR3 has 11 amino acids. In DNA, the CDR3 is TGTGCCTGGAGTGTACGCCCTGAGCAGTACTTC. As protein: CAWSVRPEQYF.

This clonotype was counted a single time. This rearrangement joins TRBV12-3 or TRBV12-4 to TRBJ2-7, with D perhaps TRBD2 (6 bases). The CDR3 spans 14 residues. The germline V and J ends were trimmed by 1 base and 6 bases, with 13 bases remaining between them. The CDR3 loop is CASSLVRDGGEQYV. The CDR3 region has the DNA TGTGCCAGCAGTTTAGTTCGGGACGGGGGCGAGCAGTACGTC.

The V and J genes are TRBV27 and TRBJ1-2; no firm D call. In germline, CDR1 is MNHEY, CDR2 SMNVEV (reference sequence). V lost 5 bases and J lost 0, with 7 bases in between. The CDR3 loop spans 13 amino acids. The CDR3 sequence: CASSPRSNYGYTF. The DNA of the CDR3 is TGTGCCAGCAGTCCTCGATCTAACTATGGCTACACCTTC.

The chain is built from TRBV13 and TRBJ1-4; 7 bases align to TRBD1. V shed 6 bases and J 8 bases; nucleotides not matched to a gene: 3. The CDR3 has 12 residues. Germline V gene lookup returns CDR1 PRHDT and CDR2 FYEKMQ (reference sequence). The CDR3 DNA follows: TGTGCCAGCAGTGGAGGGGGCGAAAAACTGTTTTTT. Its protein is CASSGGGEKLFF.